This T cell receptor beta chain was observed in a study of T cell responses to AZD1222 COVID-19 vaccine. Turning to the study itself: Pooling was applied to second doses at about 4 or about 12 weeks.

Sequencing used immunoSEQ multiplex PCR; TCRdb keeps in-frame clones, though not all of them. The table lists 150,000 to 200,000 clones, less than 95% of them singletons. As to this clone: Its specificity is unknown.

The V gene's germline CDR1 is MDHEN and CDR2 SYDVKM. This CDR3 is 16 amino acids long. Trimming pared 5 bases from V and 1 base from J, leaving 17 bases between. Study-level findings and limits: Vaccine-associated CD4 TCRs spanned spike, dominant at 160-218 and 743-854.

The rearrangement links TRBV28 to TRBJ1-1; no definite D call. Sequenced here: peripheral blood, sampled on day 0 of AZD1222 vaccination. The clonotype comes from an adult in good health. The CDR3 nucleotides read TGTGCCAGCAGTCCACTGTCCCTCCGGGCGAACACTGAAGCTTTCTTT. Its translation is CASSPLSLRANTEAFF.